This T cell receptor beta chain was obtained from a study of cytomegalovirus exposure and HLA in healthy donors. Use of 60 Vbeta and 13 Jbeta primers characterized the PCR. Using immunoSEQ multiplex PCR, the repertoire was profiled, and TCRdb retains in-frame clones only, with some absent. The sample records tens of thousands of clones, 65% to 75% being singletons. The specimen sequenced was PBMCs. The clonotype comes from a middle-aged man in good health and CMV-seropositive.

This CDR3 reads CASSLGKPLNGYTF. CDR3 DNA sequence: TGCGCCAGCAGCTTGGGTAAGCCTCTAAATGGCTACACCTTC. This chain joins TRBV5-1 and TRBJ1-2, with unresolved D. V was pared by 0 bases and J by 6 bases, with 12 bases between. Germline assignment: CDR1 SGHRS and CDR2 YFSETQ. This CDR3 is 14 amino acids long.